This section outlines one T cell receptor (beta chain) sequence together with its context. It has no known antigen specificity. No much larger clone is present one base from it, and per-base qualities are unavailable. The data belong to a study of blood T cells in healthy people across ages (dated by TCRdb to 2014 to 2015). Concerning the study at large: In model experiments, template switching captured about one uniquely barcoded TCR beta cDNA molecule for every two T cells. Age-related changes in TCR beta repertoire diversity were measured in the study by deep sequencing normalized with unique cDNA molecular identifiers. The donors were split into four age groups: young (average 16 years), middle-aged (about 40), aged (over 55) and long-lived (over 80). To avoid experimental bias, donors of different ages were spread randomly across the sequencing lanes. Using the same blood draw, the study looked at two additional independent replicas of 1 million unique cDNA reads for two donors, one aged 18 to 30 and the other aged 80 or older. General study outcomes and caveats: The percentage of naive T cells measured by flow cytometry correlated strongly with observed TCR beta diversity. As age increased, observed TCR beta diversity per million T cells dropped in a roughly linear way, and a significant reduction was already evident by age 40. Estimates of total diversity from one million sequenced T cells were regarded as lower bounds and underestimates. The long-lived group showed more naive CD4+ T cells, fewer expanded clones and increased TCR diversity than the aged group, suggesting age selection. The CMV infection status of donors was not known, potentially confounding age-related changes in expanded clonotypes. Bulk unsorted PBMC profiling prevented conclusive comparison of naive and antigen-experienced compartments.

Libraries were constructed by 5' RACE. The reads were generated on an Illumina HiSeq 2500. A second PCR of roughly 6 to 12 cycles was performed with a sample-barcoded 5' primer and a J-beta primer mix. A unique molecular identifier was introduced onto each TCR beta cDNA molecule by a template-switch 5' adaptor carrying 12 random nucleotides. Each sample yielded at least 2.5 million CDR3-containing paired-end reads. First-strand cDNA was synthesized from all RNA with the Mint cDNA synthesis kit, primed by a TRBC-specific oligonucleotide. After uracil-DNA glycosylase treatment, a first 18-cycle PCR used universal primers M1SS and BC2_uni_R on all cDNA. The paper's data handling went like this. For normalization, 1 million high-quality reads were randomly selected from each sample, with every read carrying a distinct molecular identifier. Reads sharing molecular identifiers were discarded rather than binned into consensus sequences. MiTCR, with a Q25 quality threshold and the strictest error-elimination algorithm, was used for CDR3 identification, clonotype clustering and error correction. A nonparametric unseen species model with Euler transformation was used to estimate lower-bound total TCR beta diversity. Starting from the raw public reads, TCRdb applied fastp trimming at Q25, assembled clones with MiXCR and retained in-frame beta chains. Every CDR3 protein is listed once, alongside the most common genes and DNA of its rows. TCRdb, not the original authors, processed these V and J calls. The sample has under 1,000,000 distinct CDR3 sequences on record, about 46% of them singletons. The ten largest clones add up to approximately 18% of the sample.

Its CDR3 holds 17 amino acids, cysteine through phenylalanine. The only DNA kept is the CDR3, 51 bases in frame from the first base. The germline V and J ends show losses of 2 bases and 0 bases respectively, and no gene match explains 4 bases of the junction. The germline V gene provides CDR1 SGHTA and CDR2 FQGNSA. The approximately 40 donors, aged roughly 6 to 100 years, were systemically healthy Caucasian individuals from Russia. Ten milliliters of peripheral blood were drawn from each donor into EDTA-treated Vacutainer tubes. PBMCs were isolated by Ficoll-Paque density-gradient centrifugation, with at least 7 million obtained per sample. Trizol reagent was used to extract total RNA from the PBMCs, yielding at least 5.5 micrograms per sample. Naive CD45RAhigh/CD27high T cell percentages were measured by flow cytometry on a PBMC aliquot from every donor.

Sequencing was performed on blood. The chain links TRBV7-2 with TRBJ2-4, and 10 junctional nucleotides match TRBD2. This receptor was taken from a man older than 75 in good health. The CDR3 reads as follows: CASSLTSSGGAKNIQYF. The DNA sequence reads TGTGCCAGCAGCTTAACGTCTAGCGGGGGAGCCAAAAACATTCAGTACTTC.